Below, one T cell receptor (beta chain) is given with its context. Its antigen is not known. Used for diagnoses were clinical symptoms, serum thyroxine and TRAb, thyroid ultrasound and orbital computed tomography. The data stem from a study of T cells in Graves' hyperthyroidism and ophthalmopathy. Regarding the study as a whole: Among thyroid clonotypes expanded above 0.001, most also appeared in blood.

Germline lookup yields CDR1 LNHDA and CDR2 SQIVND (reference sequence). V was pared by 8 bases and J by 5 bases, with 18 bases between. The CDR3 consists of 15 residues. What was amplified from RNA transcripts were TCR beta CDR3 regions. TCR CDR3 underwent first-round RT-PCR with the HTBI primer set. MiXCR, run by TCRdb on the multiplex PCR reads, gives a single entry per CDR3 protein. The sample yields a few hundred thousand distinct CDR3 sequences, more than 45% seen once. The sequencing input was peripheral blood or thyroid tissue (not recorded which). The V gene is TRBV19, the J gene TRBJ1-4; no firm D call. This sequence originates from a woman younger than 30 with Graves' hyperthyroidism. CDR3 nucleotides: TGTGCCAGTGGCGCCCGGGGAGGTGGAAATGAAAAACTGTTTTTT. Translated: CASGARGGGNEKLFF.